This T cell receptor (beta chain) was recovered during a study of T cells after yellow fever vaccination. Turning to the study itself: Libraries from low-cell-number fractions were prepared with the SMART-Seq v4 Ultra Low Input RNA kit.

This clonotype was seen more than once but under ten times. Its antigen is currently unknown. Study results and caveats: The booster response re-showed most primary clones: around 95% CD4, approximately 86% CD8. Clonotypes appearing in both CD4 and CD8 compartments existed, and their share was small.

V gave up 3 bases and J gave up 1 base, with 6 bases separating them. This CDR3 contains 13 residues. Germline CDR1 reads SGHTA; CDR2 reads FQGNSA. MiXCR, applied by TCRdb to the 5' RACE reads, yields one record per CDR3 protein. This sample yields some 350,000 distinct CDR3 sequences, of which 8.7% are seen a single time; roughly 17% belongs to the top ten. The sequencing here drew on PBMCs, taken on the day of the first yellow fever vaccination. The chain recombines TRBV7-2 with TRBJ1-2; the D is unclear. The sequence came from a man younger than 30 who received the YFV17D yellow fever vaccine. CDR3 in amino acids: CASSLSFNYGYTF. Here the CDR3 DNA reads TGTGCCAGCAGCTTGAGTTTTAACTATGGCTACACCTTC. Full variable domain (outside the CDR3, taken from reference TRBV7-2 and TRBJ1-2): GAGVSQSPSNKVTEKGKDVELRCDPISGHTALYWYRQSLGQGLEFLIYFQGNSAPDKSGLPSDRFSAERTGGSVSTLTIQRTQQEDSAVYLCASSLSFNYGYTFGSGTRLTVV.